The clone carrying this T cell receptor beta chain was found once. The data were obtained in a study of blood T cell repertoires in COVID-19. In germline, CDR1 is MNHEY, CDR2 SVGAGI. Trimming pared 2 bases from V and 9 bases from J, leaving 8 bases between. The CDR3 totals 12 residues. Measured with immunoSEQ multiplex PCR; TCRdb has only the in-frame clones, and not every one. In the table there are 200,000 to 250,000 clones, 86% of which are singletons. The rearrangement joins TRBV6-5 to TRBJ1-5; D gene ambiguous. The sample consisted of PBMCs or T cells enriched from blood (not recorded which). The source is a woman aged 45-65 years who had recovered from COVID-19. This CDR3 is CASSYGQRPQHF. The CDR3, as DNA: TGTGCCAGCAGTTACGGTCAGCGGCCCCAGCATTTT.